What follows are 18 T cell receptor beta chains derived from one specimen sequenced in a study of blood T cell repertoires in COVID-19. Assay used: immunoSEQ multiplex PCR; TCRdb lists only in-frame clones, some missing. The data contain some 530,000 clones, approximately 90% of them seen just once; the ten biggest clones take up around 8%. Sequencing input: PBMCs or T cells enriched from blood (not recorded which). The receptors originated from a woman aged 55 to 70 who had recovered from COVID-19.

The rearrangement uses TRBV24-1 and TRBJ2-1, with 8 positions matching TRBD1. The length of the CDR3 is 14 residues. Germline V lookup: CDR1 KGHDR, CDR2 SFDVKD. With V trimmed by 5 bases and J by 6 bases, 5 bases remained unmatched. CDR3 coding DNA: TGTGCCACCAGTGGTGACAGGGGAGGCAATGAGCAGTTCTTC. It yields the protein CATSGDRGGNEQFF.

The chain links TRBV6-6 to TRBJ1-2; no clear D. Germline V lookup: CDR1 MNHNY, CDR2 SVGAGI (reference sequence). The CDR3 sequence is 15 residues long. V dropped 0 bases and J dropped 8 bases, with 16 bases sitting between them. Written as DNA, the CDR3 is TGTGCCAGCAGTTACTCTCCGGAGGGCCTTAACGGCTACACCTTC. Amino acids: CASSYSPEGLNGYTF.

The gene calls are TRBV12-5 and TRBJ2-5, with a possible D match to TRBD2 (5 bases). V was pared by 2 bases and J by 5 bases, with 6 bases between. The CDR3 sequence is 12 residues long. The germline gives CDR1 LGHNT, CDR2 FRNRAP. The DNA for the CDR3 is TGTGCTAGTGGTTTGTCGGGGGAGACCCAGTACTTC. Encoded protein: CASGLSGETQYF.

The chain uses TRBV2 and TRBJ1-6; perhaps TRBD1 as D (6 bases). V shed 6 bases and J shed 4 bases, with 13 bases lying between them. The germline CDR1 and CDR2 sequences are SNHLY and FYNNEI. The CDR3 consists of 15 residues. The CDR3 here is CASRGATGYNSPLHF. DNA of the CDR3: TGTGCCAGCAGGGGGGCGACAGGTTATAATTCACCCCTCCACTTT.

V gene TRBV6-5 combines with J gene TRBJ1-6, with D uncertain. The ends were cut back, 4 bases at V and 9 bases at J, with 13 bases in the middle. The CDR3 contains 14 residues. Germline CDR1 reads MNHEY; CDR2 reads SVGAGI. CDR3 in DNA: TGTGCCAGCAGTTTTTTCGGTTTTGGTTCACCCCTCCACTTT. Amino acid sequence: CASSFFGFGSPLHF.

On this clone: Other DNA sequences in the sample encode the same CDR3. The genes are TRBV27 and TRBJ1-1, with 8 bases lining up with TRBD1. Germline CDR1 reads MNHEY; CDR2 reads SMNVEV (reference sequence). This CDR3 has 13 amino acids. V was pared by 6 bases and J by 4 bases, with 4 bases of the junction left unmatched. CDR3 in DNA: TGTGCCAGCAGCCTTACAGGGGGCACTGAAGCTTTCTTT. It is translated as CASSLTGGTEAFF.

This clone has just one count. The V and J genes are TRBV6-6 and TRBJ1-6; weak D call: TRBD1 (6 bases). V was pared by 5 bases and J by 13 bases, with 15 bases between. The CDR3 consists of 13 residues. The germline V gene encodes CDR1 MNHNY and CDR2 SVGAGI (reference sequence). The CDR3 bases are TGTGCCAGCAGTGACAGGCTGCAGTTCCCCCTCCACTTT. It is translated as CASSDRLQFPLHF.

The rearrangement joins TRBV7-8 to TRBJ2-3, with D possibly being TRBD1 (5 bases). Deletions cut 2 bases from V and 2 bases from J, with 11 bases between. The germline gives CDR1 SGHVS, CDR2 FQNEAQ. This CDR3 has 15 amino acids. In nucleotides, the CDR3 is TGTGCCAGCAGCTTAAGACAGCACCCCACAGATACGCAGTATTTT. Its translation is CASSLRQHPTDTQYF. The whole variable domain, filled in from reference TRBV7-8 and TRBJ2-3, reads GAGVSQSPRYKVAKRGQDVALRCDPISGHVSLFWYQQALGQGPEFLTYFQNEAQLDKSGLPSDRFFAERPEGSVSTLKIQRTQQEDSAVYLCASSLRQHPTDTQYFGPGTRLTVL.

The V call is TRBV5-8, the J call TRBJ1-2; maybe TRBD1 (5 bases). Trimming left V 4 bases short and J 3 bases short, with 16 bases between. Germline lookup yields CDR1 SGHTS and CDR2 YDEGEE. The CDR3 extends over 15 amino acids. The CDR3 sequence: CASSPREGRYYGYTF. Here the CDR3 DNA reads TGTGCCAGCAGCCCCCGAGAGGGGAGGTACTATGGCTACACCTTC.

The CDR3 coding sequence is TGCGCCAGCAGCGTCTTAAGCGGGGTCCAAGAGACCCAGTACTTC. Translating it yields CASSVLSGVQETQYF. The gene calls are TRBV5-1 and TRBJ2-5, with 7 bases lining up with TRBD2. V shed 4 bases, J shed 1 base, and the junction held 7 bases outside the gene matches. CDR1 SGHRS and CDR2 YFSETQ come from the germline V gene. This CDR3 is 15 amino acids long. Complete variable domain (other parts from reference TRBV5-1 and TRBJ2-5): KAGVTQTPRYLIKTRGQQVTLSCSPISGHRSVSWYQQTPGQGLQFLFEYFSETQRNKGNFPGRFSGRQFSNSRSEMNVSTLELGDSALYLCASSVLSGVQETQYFGPGTRLLVL.

This chain uses TRBV2 with TRBJ1-4; 8 bases are shared with TRBD1. With 3 bases clipped from V and 5 bases from J, the junction kept 5 bases outside the gene matches. Germline V gives CDR1 SNHLY, CDR2 FYNNEI. This CDR3 contains 15 residues. As DNA, the CDR3 is TGTGCCAGCAGTGATGGGCAGGGGGCGAATGAAAAACTGTTTTTT. It translates to CASSDGQGANEKLFF. The full variable domain, its missing parts supplied by reference TRBV2 and TRBJ1-4, is EPEVTQTPSHQVTQMGQEVILRCVPISNHLYFYWYRQILGQKVEFLVSFYNNEISEKSEIFDDQFSVERPDGSNFTLKIRSTKLEDSAMYFCASSDGQGANEKLFFGSGTQLSVL.

The rearrangement joins TRBV10-3 to TRBJ2-2, with 11 bases aligning to TRBD1. V was pared by 6 bases and J by 6 bases, with 3 bases of the junction left unmatched. This CDR3 spans 14 amino acids. CDR1 and CDR2 from the germline V gene are ENHRY and SYGVKD. This CDR3 reads CAISGTGGPGELFF. CDR3 in DNA: TGTGCCATCAGCGGGACAGGGGGGCCCGGGGAGCTGTTTTTT.

The chain links TRBV6-5 to TRBJ1-2; D may be TRBD1 (5 bases). Germline lookup yields CDR1 MNHEY and CDR2 SVGAGI. The ends were cut back, 7 bases at V and 4 bases at J, with 10 bases in the middle. The CDR3 extends over 12 amino acids. DNA of the CDR3: TGTGCCAGCACCTCGACAGCCTATGGCTACACCTTC. Protein product: CASTSTAYGYTF.

This chain connects TRBV29-1 to TRBJ1-6; 11 bases are shared with TRBD1. CDR1 and CDR2 from the germline V gene are SQVTM and ANQGSEA. After removal of 6 bases from V and 12 bases from J, the junction contained 4 bases not matched to a gene. The CDR3 sequence is 12 residues long. CDR3 sequence: CSVLGTGGPLHF. The CDR3 DNA reads TGCAGCGTCCTCGGGACAGGGGGACCCCTCCACTTT.

The chain is built from TRBV7-8 and TRBJ2-5; TRBD1 might be the D (6 bases). Deletions cut 3 bases from V and 5 bases from J, with 16 bases between. The V gene's germline CDR1 is SGHVS and CDR2 FQNEAQ. CDR3 size: 15 residues. The CDR3 protein is CASSFRQGISETQYF. The CDR3 nucleotides are TGTGCCAGCAGCTTCCGGCAGGGGATAAGTGAGACCCAGTACTTC.

This sequence joins TRBV19 and TRBJ1-2; the D gene is possibly TRBD1 (5 bases). The CDR3 sequence is 15 residues long. CDR1 and CDR2 (germline): LNHDA, SQIVND (reference sequence). The ends were cut back, 5 bases at V and 4 bases at J, with 17 bases in the middle. The CDR3 region has the DNA TGTGCCAGTAGTGCAGGAGTCCCGCAGGGCTATGGCTACACCTTC. Its protein is CASSAGVPQGYGYTF. Full variable domain (remainder filled in from reference TRBV19 and TRBJ1-2): DGGITQSPKYLFRKEGQNVTLSCEQNLNHDAMYWYRQDPGQGLRLIYYSQIVNDFQKGDIAEGYSVSREKKESFPLTVTSAQKNPTAFYLCASSAGVPQGYGYTFGSGTRLTVV.

This chain uses TRBV3-1 (or the pseudogene TRBV3-2) with TRBJ1-4; the match to TRBD1 covers 9 bases. Per germline, CDR1 LGHDT and CDR2 YNNKEL (reference sequence). This CDR3 spans 15 amino acids. V gave up 3 bases and J gave up 11 bases; unmatched junction bases: 10. As DNA, the CDR3 is TGTGCCAGCAGCCACGGGGACAGGGCCTTGGGTAAACTGTTTTTT. Amino acids: CASSHGDRALGKLFF.

The chain recombines TRBV3-1 (or the pseudogene TRBV3-2) with TRBJ2-3; D unresolved. Germline CDR1 LGHDT, CDR2 YNNKEL (reference sequence). The CDR3 runs 13 residues. V dropped 4 bases and J dropped 2 bases, with 7 bases sitting between them. CDR3 sequence: CASSRGDTDTQYF. The DNA for the CDR3 is TGTGCCAGCAGCCGCGGAGACACAGATACGCAGTATTTT.